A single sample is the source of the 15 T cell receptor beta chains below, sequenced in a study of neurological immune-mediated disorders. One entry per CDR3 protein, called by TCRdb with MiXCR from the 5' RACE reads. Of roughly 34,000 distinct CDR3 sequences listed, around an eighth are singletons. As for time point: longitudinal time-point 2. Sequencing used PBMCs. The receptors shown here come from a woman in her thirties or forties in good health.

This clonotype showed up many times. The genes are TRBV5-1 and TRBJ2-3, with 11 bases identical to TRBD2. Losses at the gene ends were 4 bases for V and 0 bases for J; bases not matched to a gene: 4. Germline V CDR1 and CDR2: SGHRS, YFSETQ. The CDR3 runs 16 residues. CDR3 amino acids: CASSLGTSGSTDTQYF. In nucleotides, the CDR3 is TGCGCCAGCAGCCTTGGGACTAGCGGAAGCACAGATACGCAGTATTTT.

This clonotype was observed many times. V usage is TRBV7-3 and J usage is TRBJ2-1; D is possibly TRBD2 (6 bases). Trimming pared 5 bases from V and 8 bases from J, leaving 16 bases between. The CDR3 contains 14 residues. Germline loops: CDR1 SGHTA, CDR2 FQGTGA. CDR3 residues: CASSPLGGVYEQFF. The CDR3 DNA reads TGTGCCAGCAGCCCTCTCGGGGGAGTATATGAGCAGTTCTTC.

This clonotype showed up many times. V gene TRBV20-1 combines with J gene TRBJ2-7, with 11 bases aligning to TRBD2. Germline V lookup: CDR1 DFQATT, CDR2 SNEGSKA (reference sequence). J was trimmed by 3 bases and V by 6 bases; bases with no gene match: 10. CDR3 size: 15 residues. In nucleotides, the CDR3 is TGCAGTGCGCCGCTCGCACTAGCGGGGGTCTACGAGCAGTACTTC. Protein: CSAPLALAGVYEQYF.

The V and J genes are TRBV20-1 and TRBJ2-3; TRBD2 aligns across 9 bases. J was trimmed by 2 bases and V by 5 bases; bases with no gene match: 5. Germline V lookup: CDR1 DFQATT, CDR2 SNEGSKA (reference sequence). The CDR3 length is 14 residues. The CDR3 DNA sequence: TGCAGTGCTCCGACTAGCGGAAACACAGATACGCAGTATTTT. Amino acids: CSAPTSGNTDTQYF.

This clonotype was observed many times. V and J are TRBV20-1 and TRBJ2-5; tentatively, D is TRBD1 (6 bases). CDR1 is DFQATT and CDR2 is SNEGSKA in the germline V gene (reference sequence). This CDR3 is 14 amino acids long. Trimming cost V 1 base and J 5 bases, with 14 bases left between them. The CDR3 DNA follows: TGCAGTGCTAGAGGGTTGGGGCAGGGGGAGACCCAGTACTTC. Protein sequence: CSARGLGQGETQYF.

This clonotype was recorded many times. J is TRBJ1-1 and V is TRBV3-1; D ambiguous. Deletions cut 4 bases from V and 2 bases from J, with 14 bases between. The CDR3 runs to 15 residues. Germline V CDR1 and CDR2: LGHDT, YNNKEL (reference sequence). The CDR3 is CASSPVRSANTEAFF. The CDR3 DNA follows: TGTGCCAGCAGCCCAGTCCGGTCAGCAAACACTGAAGCTTTCTTT. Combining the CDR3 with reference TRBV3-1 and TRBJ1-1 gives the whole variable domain DTAVSQTPKYLVTQMGNDKSIKCEQNLGHDTMYWYKQDSKKFLKIMFSYNNKELIINETVPNRFSPKSPDKAHLNLHINSLELGDSAVYFCASSPVRSANTEAFFGQGTRLTVV.

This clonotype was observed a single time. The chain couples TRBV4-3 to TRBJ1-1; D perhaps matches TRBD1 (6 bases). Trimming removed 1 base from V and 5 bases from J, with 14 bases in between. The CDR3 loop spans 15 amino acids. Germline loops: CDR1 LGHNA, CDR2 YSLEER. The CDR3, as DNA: TGCGCCAGCAGCCAAGGAGGTGGGGGCCGGACTGAAGCTTTCTTT. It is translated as CASSQGGGGRTEAFF.

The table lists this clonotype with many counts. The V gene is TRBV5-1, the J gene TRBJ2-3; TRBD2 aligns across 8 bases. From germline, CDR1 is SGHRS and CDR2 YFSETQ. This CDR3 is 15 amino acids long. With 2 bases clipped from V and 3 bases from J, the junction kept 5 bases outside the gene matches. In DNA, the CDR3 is TGCGCCAGCAGCTTAAAAGCGGGAGTGACAGATACGCAGTATTTT. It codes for CASSLKAGVTDTQYF.

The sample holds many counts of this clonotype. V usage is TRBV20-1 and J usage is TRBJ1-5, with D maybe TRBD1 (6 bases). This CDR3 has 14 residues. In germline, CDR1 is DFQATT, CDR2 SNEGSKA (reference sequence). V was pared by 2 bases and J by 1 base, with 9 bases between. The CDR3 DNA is TGCAGTGCTAGAAGGGGGGGGAGCAATCAGCCCCAGCATTTT. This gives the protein CSARRGGSNQPQHF.

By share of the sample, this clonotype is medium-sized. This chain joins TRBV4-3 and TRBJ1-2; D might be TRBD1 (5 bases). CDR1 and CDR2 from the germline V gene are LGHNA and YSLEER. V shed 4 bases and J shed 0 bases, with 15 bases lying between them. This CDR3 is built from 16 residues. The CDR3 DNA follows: TGCGCCAGCAGCCTCCGGGACGGCTTAGCTAACTATGGCTACACCTTC. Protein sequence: CASSLRDGLANYGYTF.

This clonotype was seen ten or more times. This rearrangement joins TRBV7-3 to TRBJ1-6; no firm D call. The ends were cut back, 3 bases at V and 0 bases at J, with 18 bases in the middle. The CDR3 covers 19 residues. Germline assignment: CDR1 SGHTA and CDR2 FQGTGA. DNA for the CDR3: TGTGCCAGCAGCTTGACGGTGCGAGGAGGGAGCTCCTATAATTCACCCCTCCACTTT. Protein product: CASSLTVRGGSSYNSPLHF.

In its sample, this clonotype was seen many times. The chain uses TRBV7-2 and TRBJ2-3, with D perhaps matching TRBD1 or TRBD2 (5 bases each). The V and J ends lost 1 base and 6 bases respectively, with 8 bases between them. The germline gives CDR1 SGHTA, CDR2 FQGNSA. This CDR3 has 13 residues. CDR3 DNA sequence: TGTGCCAGCAGCTTAGACAGGAGGGATACGCAGTATTTT. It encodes CASSLDRRDTQYF.

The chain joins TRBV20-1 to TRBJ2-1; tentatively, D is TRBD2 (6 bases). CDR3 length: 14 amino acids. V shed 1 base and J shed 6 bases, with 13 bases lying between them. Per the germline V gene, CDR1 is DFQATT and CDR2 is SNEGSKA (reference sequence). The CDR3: CSARGGLGGNEQFF. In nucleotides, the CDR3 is TGCAGTGCTAGAGGGGGGTTGGGGGGCAATGAGCAGTTCTTC.

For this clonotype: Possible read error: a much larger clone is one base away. CDR3 in amino acids: CSVSPQGGYTF. The CDR3 DNA reads TGCAGTGTTAGCCCCCAGGGGGGCTACACCTTC. J is TRBJ1-2 and V is TRBV20-1; tentative D call: TRBD1 (6 bases). V was clipped by 7 bases and J by 8 bases, with 14 bases between them. The CDR3 has 11 amino acids. CDR1 DFQATT and CDR2 SNEGSKA come from the germline V gene (reference sequence).

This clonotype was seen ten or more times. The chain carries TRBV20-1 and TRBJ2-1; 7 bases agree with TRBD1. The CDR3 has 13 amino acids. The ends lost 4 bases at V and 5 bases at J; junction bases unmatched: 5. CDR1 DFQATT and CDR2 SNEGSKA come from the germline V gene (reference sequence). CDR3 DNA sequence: TGCAGTGCTAAATTCGACAGGGACAATGAGCAGTTCTTC. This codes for CSAKFDRDNEQFF.